These 21 T cell receptor beta chains were all obtained from the same sample, sequenced in a study of human T cells and chemical hapten exposure (TCRdb year 2021). Libraries were built with RACE. Sequencing used a NextSeq 500. The public reads were run again by TCRdb, first through fastp at Q25 and then through MiXCR, and only productive beta chains were kept. Here each entry gathers all rows of one CDR3 protein and keeps the most common genes and DNA. This sample has about 84,000 distinct CDR3 sequences in its table, and roughly a tenth of those were observed once. Jointly, the top ten make up roughly 3.7% of the sample. The time point label here, explained by the study, means: patch test 3, about 24 weeks after DPC sensitization. Reading the label with the study, this specimen's treatment or condition is: therapeutic diphenylcyclopropenone sensitization with weekly scalp DPC. The sequencing here drew on whole blood, taken in connection with sensitization to the hapten diphenylcyclopropenone (DPC). The receptors were sampled from a woman aged 45-59 years with alopecia areata. Some clones in this sample may be carry-over from other donors' samples.

The rearrangement joins TRBV12-3 or TRBV12-4 to TRBJ1-2; 8 nucleotides match TRBD1. This CDR3 contains 17 residues. V shed 4 bases, J shed 0 bases, and the junction held 10 bases outside the gene matches. In nucleotides, the CDR3 is TGTGCCAGCAGTTCCCACGGACAGGGCGTAACTAACTATGGCTACACCTTC. The encoded protein is CASSSHGQGVTNYGYTF.

The sample holds a few counts of this clonotype. The chain is built from TRBV5-6 and TRBJ2-7; maybe TRBD1 (6 bases). The V gene lost 3 bases and the J gene lost 4 bases, with 8 bases spanning the gap. Germline V lookup: CDR1 SGHDT, CDR2 YYEEEE. The CDR3 sequence is 12 residues long. The CDR3 region has the DNA TGTGCCAGCAGCTCCACAGGGTACGAGCAGTACTTC. Residues: CASSSTGYEQYF.

Only a few counts were recorded for this clonotype. The V call is TRBV5-4, the J call TRBJ1-2; TRBD1 matches at 12 bases. Trimming at V came to 6 bases and at J to 4 bases, leaving 10 bases not matched to a gene. The CDR3 has 16 residues. Germline assignment: CDR1 SGHNT and CDR2 YYREEE (reference sequence). The DNA of the CDR3 is TGTGCCAGCAACCCACCCGGGGGACAGGGGGCCTATGGCTACACCTTC. Translated, it gives CASNPPGGQGAYGYTF. Combining the CDR3 with reference TRBV5-4 and TRBJ1-2 gives the whole variable domain ETGVTQSPTHLIKTRGQQVTLRCSSQSGHNTVSWYQQALGQGPQFIFQYYREEENGRGNFPPRFSGLQFPNYSSELNVNALELDDSALYLCASNPPGGQGAYGYTFGSGTRLTVV.

The CDR3 coding sequence is TGTGCCACCTTCAGGGCCCATGAGCAGTTCTTC. Its translation is CATFRAHEQFF. The chain couples TRBV28 to TRBJ2-1; a weak D match, TRBD1 (5 bases). Trimming shortened V by 10 bases and J by 8 bases, and 12 bases separated the two germline ends. Germline V gives CDR1 MDHEN, CDR2 SYDVKM. The CDR3 consists of 11 residues. Looking up the rest from reference TRBV28 and TRBJ2-1 gives the full variable domain: DVKVTQSSRYLVKRTGEKVFLECVQDMDHENMFWYRQDPGLGLRLIYFSYDVKMKEKGDIPEGYSVSREKKERFSLILESASTNQTSMYLCATFRAHEQFFGPGTRLTVL.

This clonotype was seen repeatedly, ten times or more. V and J are TRBV6-5 and TRBJ2-7; 11 nucleotides agree with TRBD2. CDR1 MNHEY and CDR2 SVGAGI come from the germline V gene. V lost 5 bases, J lost 5 bases, and 8 bases stayed unmatched. The CDR3 extends over 15 amino acids. The CDR3 DNA reads as TGTGCCAGCAGTACCCGGGGGACTAGCGGAAACGAGCAGTACTTC. As protein: CASSTRGTSGNEQYF.

This clonotype was seen at least ten times. The rearrangement links TRBV7-2 to TRBJ1-5; maybe TRBD1 (6 bases). CDR1 is SGHTA and CDR2 is FQGNSA in the germline V gene. This CDR3 region has 14 residues. The V and J ends lost 5 bases and 6 bases respectively, with 14 bases between them. CDR3 bases: TGTGCCAGCAGCCCACGGGGGCCGGGTCAGCCCCAGCATTTT. Translating gives CASSPRGPGQPQHF.

This clonotype occurred many times. The chain links TRBV7-2 to TRBJ2-6, with no clear D. V was clipped by 5 bases and J by 2 bases, with 10 bases between them. The CDR3 is 15 residues long. Germline loops: CDR1 SGHTA, CDR2 FQGNSA. The CDR3 loop reads CASSRDSAGANVLTF. In nucleotides, the CDR3 is TGTGCCAGCAGCCGAGACTCCGCTGGGGCCAACGTCCTGACTTTC.

The chain uses TRBV2 and TRBJ2-3; 7 bases are shared with TRBD1. After removal of 8 bases from V and 1 base from J, the junction contained 12 bases not matched to a gene. The CDR3 sequence is 16 residues long. Germline V gene lookup returns CDR1 SNHLY and CDR2 FYNNEI. The CDR3 here is CASAKQGSIGTDTQYF. CDR3 sequence (DNA): TGTGCCAGCGCTAAACAGGGGTCTATCGGCACAGATACGCAGTATTTT.

This clonotype appeared many times. The chain uses TRBV20-1 and TRBJ1-2, with unresolved D. Germline CDR1 DFQATT, CDR2 SNEGSKA (reference sequence). CDR3 length: 14 amino acids. With 1 base removed from V and 4 bases from J, the gap between germline ends came to 13 bases. The CDR3 DNA reads TGCAGTGCTAGAGTTAAATACAGTCCCTATGGCTACACCTTC. Its protein product is CSARVKYSPYGYTF.

The table lists this clonotype with a few counts. The chain has TRBV2 and TRBJ2-2; possible D gene TRBD2, 5 bases. Germline-derived CDR1 and CDR2 are SNHLY and FYNNEI. V lost 6 bases to trimming and J lost 4 bases, with 9 bases between them. The CDR3 contains 13 residues. The DNA for the CDR3 is TGTGCCAGCAGAGAGGACTCCACCGGGGAGCTGTTTTTT. Encoded protein: CASREDSTGELFF.

V usage is TRBV29-1 and J usage is TRBJ1-4; TRBD1 matches at 7 bases. CDR3 length: 17 residues. CDR1 is SQVTM and CDR2 is ANQGSEA in the germline V gene. V lost 2 bases to trimming and J lost 0 bases; unmatched junction nucleotides: 9. The CDR3 here is CSVESPGQLPTNEKLFF. The CDR3 bases are TGCAGCGTTGAATCCCCGGGACAGCTTCCAACTAATGAAAAACTGTTTTTT.

This clonotype was detected many times. The chain links TRBV27 to TRBJ2-7; D uncertain. The CDR3 is 13 residues long. V was cut by 0 bases and J by 7 bases, with 10 bases left in between. The germline gives CDR1 MNHEY, CDR2 SMNVEV (reference sequence). The CDR3 here is CASSLSWAWEQYF. Here the CDR3 DNA reads TGTGCCAGCAGTTTATCTTGGGCTTGGGAGCAGTACTTC.

This clonotype was seen more than once but under ten times. The chain combines TRBV6-2 or TRBV6-3 with TRBJ2-5; either TRBD1 or TRBD2 may supply D (5 bases each). The CDR3 has 15 amino acids. V lost 1 base to trimming and J lost 1 base, with 10 bases between them. Germline V gene lookup returns CDR1 MNHEY and CDR2 SVGEGT. The chain's CDR3 is CASSYLGRSQETQYF. The CDR3 bases are TGTGCCAGCAGTTACTTGGGACGGTCCCAAGAGACCCAGTACTTC.

The J gene is TRBJ2-7, the V gene TRBV4-1, with D tentatively TRBD1 or TRBD2 (5 bases each). The germline V and J ends were trimmed by 1 base and 7 bases, with 14 bases remaining between them. Germline CDR1 is MGHRA and CDR2 is YSYEKL. The CDR3 spans 14 residues. The DNA of the CDR3 is TGCGCCAGCAGCCAAGGACTCCCTGGGGGAGAGCAGTACTTC. Amino acid sequence: CASSQGLPGGEQYF.

In its sample, this clonotype was seen a few times. The chain employs TRBV4-1 and TRBJ1-2; 9 bases agree with TRBD1. CDR1 is MGHRA, CDR2 YSYEKL, per germline. This CDR3 contains 14 residues. Trimming at V came to 0 bases and at J to 8 bases, leaving 4 bases not matched to a gene. For the CDR3, the DNA is TGCGCCAGCAGCCAAGAATGGACAGGGGAAGGCTACACCTTC. It yields the protein CASSQEWTGEGYTF.

This sequence joins TRBV29-1 and TRBJ2-3; the match to TRBD2 covers 8 bases. CDR3 length: 15 residues. Germline CDR1 is SQVTM and CDR2 is ANQGSEA. J gave up 0 bases and V 4 bases, and 6 bases lay outside the gene matches. The CDR3 loop is CSVGSLAGSTDTQYF. In DNA, the CDR3 is TGCAGCGTTGGTTCGCTAGCGGGTAGCACAGATACGCAGTATTTT.

In this sample, this clonotype turned up a few times. The chain couples TRBV28 to TRBJ1-2; unclear D gene. Germline-derived CDR1 and CDR2 are MDHEN and SYDVKM. Trimming shortened V by 3 bases and J by 6 bases, and 8 bases separated the two germline ends. This CDR3 contains 12 residues. The CDR3 region is CASSFDRDGYTF. The CDR3 coding sequence is TGTGCCAGCAGTTTTGATAGAGATGGCTACACCTTC.

This clonotype showed up just a few times. The chain joins TRBV7-9 to TRBJ1-5; unclear D gene. Trimming pared 3 bases from V and 5 bases from J, leaving 5 bases between. CDR1 and CDR2 from the germline V gene are SEHNR and FQNEAQ (reference sequence). This CDR3 is 12 amino acids long. This CDR3 reads CASSFADQPQHF. For the CDR3, the DNA is TGTGCCAGCAGCTTTGCCGATCAGCCCCAGCATTTT. Looking up the rest from reference TRBV7-9 and TRBJ1-5 gives the full variable domain: DTGVSQNPRHKITKRGQNVTFRCDPISEHNRLYWYRQTLGQGPEFLTYFQNEAQLEKSRLLSDRFSAERPKGSFSTLEIQRTEQGDSAMYLCASSFADQPQHFGDGTRLSIL.

This clonotype was seen ten or more times. The chain uses TRBV11-2 and TRBJ2-3, with 8 bases identical to TRBD2. This CDR3 spans 14 amino acids. V dropped 11 bases and J dropped 4; count of bases not matched to a gene: 11. Germline CDR1 and CDR2: SGHAT and FQNNGV. The CDR3 reads CAVQAGVIADTQYF. The CDR3 DNA is TGTGCCGTCCAAGCGGGAGTGATCGCAGATACGCAGTATTTT.

The table lists this clonotype with a few counts. The gene calls are TRBV6-1 and TRBJ1-5; 9 bases match TRBD1. The V gene's germline CDR1 is MNHNS and CDR2 SASEGT. The V gene end was trimmed by 0 bases and the J gene end by 4 bases; junction bases not matched to a gene: 4. The CDR3 loop spans 16 amino acids. The CDR3 DNA reads as TGTGCCAGCAGTGAAGCAGGGACAGGGAATAATCAGCCCCAGCATTTT. Protein sequence: CASSEAGTGNNQPQHF.

The rearrangement joins TRBV29-1 to TRBJ2-2; D is possibly TRBD1 (6 bases). From germline, CDR1 is SQVTM and CDR2 ANQGSEA. The length of the CDR3 is 15 residues. V dropped 7 bases and J dropped 1 base, with 16 bases sitting between them. CDR3: CSAGTRTVNTGELFF. CDR3 DNA: TGCAGCGCTGGGACGAGGACAGTGAACACCGGGGAGCTGTTTTTT.